The 27 T cell receptor beta chains listed next were all sequenced from one sample in a study of T cell responses to AZD1222 COVID-19 vaccine. Here immunoSEQ multiplex PCR was the method, and the copy in TCRdb shows in-frame clones only, minus some. The sample holds 130,000 or so clones; 85% to 90% are singletons and the top ten take approximately 20%. The source was peripheral blood, collected on day 0 of AZD1222 vaccination. These receptors were collected from an adult in good health.

The CDR3, as DNA: TGTGCCAGTAGACGATCCGAGGATGGTGAAAAACTGTTTTTT. Protein product: CASRRSEDGEKLFF. The genes are TRBV19 and TRBJ1-4; D remains ambiguous. The CDR3 is made up of 14 amino acids. Per the germline V gene, CDR1 is LNHDA and CDR2 is SQIVND (reference sequence). Trimming took 6 bases from V and 7 from J, leaving 15 bases between them.

CDR3 loop: CASSNREGSNFQETQYF. The CDR3 region has the DNA TGTGCCAGCTCTAATCGGGAGGGATCTAATTTTCAAGAGACCCAGTACTTC. V is TRBV18 and J is TRBJ2-5, with 8 positions matching TRBD2. Germline CDR1 and CDR2: KGHSH and LQKENI. With V trimmed by 6 bases and J by 2 bases, 14 bases remained unmatched. This CDR3 is 17 amino acids long.

The chain carries TRBV18 and TRBJ2-7; 10 bases are a match to TRBD1. The length of the CDR3 is 15 residues. The junction had 5 bases not matched to a gene; V was cut back by 2 bases and J by 4 bases. Germline V gene data show CDR1 as KGHSH and CDR2 as LQKENI. The chain's CDR3 is CASSPNPGQGYEQYF. The CDR3 nucleotides read TGTGCCAGCTCACCAAATCCGGGACAGGGGTACGAGCAGTACTTC.

This chain uses TRBV6-5 with TRBJ2-7, with 7 bases aligning to TRBD1. The length of the CDR3 is 14 residues. Germline loops: CDR1 MNHEY, CDR2 SVGAGI. V was pared by 7 bases and J by 3 bases, with 9 bases of the junction left unmatched. CDR3 nucleotide sequence: TGTGCCAGCAATCCGACAGGGATCTTCTACGAGCAGTACTTC. Its protein product is CASNPTGIFYEQYF.

The chain links TRBV19 to TRBJ2-2; weak D call: TRBD1 (6 bases). The CDR3 covers 15 residues. Germline V gene lookup returns CDR1 LNHDA and CDR2 SQIVND (reference sequence). The V end was cut by 8 bases, the J end by 1 base, with 14 bases between. DNA for the CDR3: TGTGCCAGTCGTACAGGGTTTATGAACACCGGGGAGCTGTTTTTT. Its translation: CASRTGFMNTGELFF.

The chain employs TRBV24-1 and TRBJ2-5; D tentatively fits TRBD1 or TRBD2 (5 bases each). CDR3 size: 13 residues. Germline V gives CDR1 KGHDR, CDR2 SFDVKD. Trimming cost V 5 bases and J 5 bases, with 11 bases left between them. Written as DNA, the CDR3 is TGTGCCACCAGTGGTGGTTGGGGGGAGACCCAGTACTTC. It yields the protein CATSGGWGETQYF.

The chain carries TRBV6-5 and TRBJ2-3; D is unresolved. CDR3 length: 14 residues. Per germline, CDR1 MNHEY and CDR2 SVGAGI. With 6 bases removed from V and 0 bases from J, the gap between germline ends came to 10 bases. CDR3 region: CASSVDWSTDTQYF. CDR3 sequence (DNA): TGTGCCAGCAGCGTCGACTGGAGCACAGATACGCAGTATTTT.

V gene TRBV5-4 combines with J gene TRBJ1-4; 7 bases line up with TRBD1. V lost 2 bases and J lost 7; bases outside the gene matches: 8. The CDR3 has 15 residues. Germline CDR1 SGHNT, CDR2 YYREEE (reference sequence). Here the CDR3 reads CASSFSTGSGEKLFF. As DNA, the CDR3 is TGTGCCAGCAGCTTTTCGACAGGGTCCGGTGAAAAACTGTTTTTT. The variable domain in full, with the rest retrieved from reference TRBV5-4 and TRBJ1-4, is ETGVTQSPTHLIKTRGQQVTLRCSSQSGHNTVSWYQQALGQGPQFIFQYYREEENGRGNFPPRFSGLQFPNYSSELNVNALELDDSALYLCASSFSTGSGEKLFFGSGTQLSVL.

V is TRBV7-2 and J is TRBJ2-3; D is perhaps TRBD2 (6 bases). Trimming left V 8 bases short and J 5 bases short, with 8 bases between. Germline CDR1 reads SGHTA; CDR2 reads FQGNSA. The CDR3 spans 11 residues. The CDR3 here is CASRLVDTQYF. In nucleotides, the CDR3 is TGTGCCAGCCGACTAGTAGATACGCAGTATTTT.

CDR3 nucleotide sequence: TGTGCCAGCAGCCCGGATCTCCCAGATACGCAGTATTTT. Its protein product is CASSPDLPDTQYF. This chain connects TRBV2 to TRBJ2-3; no clear D. V dropped 6 bases and J dropped 4 bases, with 11 bases sitting between them. Germline V CDR1 and CDR2: SNHLY, FYNNEI. The CDR3 runs to 13 residues.

This chain uses TRBV10-2 with TRBJ2-1; D unresolved. Germline V lookup: CDR1 WSHSY, CDR2 SAAADI. The CDR3 has 12 amino acids. V was shortened by 11 bases and J by 7 bases, with 15 bases between the two germline ends. CDR3 in amino acids: CAVGTAVNEQFF. CDR3 bases: TGCGCCGTGGGCACCGCGGTTAATGAGCAGTTCTTC.

The gene calls are TRBV28 and TRBJ1-5; the D is unclear. Germline lookup yields CDR1 MDHEN and CDR2 SYDVKM. This CDR3 spans 12 amino acids. Trimming removed 7 bases from V and 3 bases from J, with 7 bases in between. CDR3 sequence reads: CASNSLNQPQHF. CDR3 coding DNA: TGTGCCAGCAACAGCCTCAATCAGCCCCAGCATTTT.

This clone was picked up one time. The chain employs TRBV29-1 and TRBJ1-2; D possibly corresponds to TRBD1 (5 bases). This CDR3 has 11 amino acids. In germline, CDR1 is SQVTM, CDR2 ANQGSEA. Trimming left V 4 bases short and J 8 bases short, with 11 bases between. In DNA, the CDR3 is TGCAGCGTTGGGGGACCCGAAGGCTACACCTTC. Protein product: CSVGGPEGYTF.

J is TRBJ2-7 and V is TRBV24-1, with D unresolved. V dropped 4 bases and J dropped 7 bases, with 13 bases sitting between them. Germline V gene lookup returns CDR1 KGHDR and CDR2 SFDVKD. The CDR3 is made up of 13 amino acids. CDR3 protein: CATSDALEGEQYF. DNA of the CDR3: TGTGCCACCAGTGACGCGTTGGAAGGAGAGCAGTACTTC.

The chain joins TRBV28 to TRBJ1-5, with 7 bases identical to TRBD1. V was clipped by 6 bases and J by 2 bases; unmatched bases: 7. Germline lookup yields CDR1 MDHEN and CDR2 SYDVKM. This CDR3 region has 15 residues. The CDR3 sequence is CASSLTGRRNQPQHF. The DNA of the CDR3 is TGTGCCAGCAGCCTGACAGGGCGGCGCAATCAGCCCCAGCATTTT.

V is TRBV28 and J is TRBJ2-7; D unclear. Germline V gene data show CDR1 as MDHEN and CDR2 as SYDVKM. Trimming removed 6 bases at V and 6 bases at J, with 9 bases between. The CDR3 runs 11 residues. CDR3 sequence reads: CASRSPGEQYF. In DNA, the CDR3 is TGTGCCAGCAGATCCCCTGGCGAGCAGTACTTC.

This rearrangement joins TRBV6-4 to TRBJ1-6, with no clear D. V was trimmed by 3 bases and J by 6 bases, leaving 9 bases between them. This CDR3 comprises 14 residues. Germline V lookup: CDR1 MRHNA, CDR2 SNTAGT. The CDR3 DNA is TGTGCCAGCAGTGAAGGACGGAGTAATTCACCCCTCCACTTT. It yields the protein CASSEGRSNSPLHF.

V and J are TRBV3-1 (or the pseudogene TRBV3-2) and TRBJ1-2; D call uncertain. The V gene lost 0 bases and the J gene lost 4 bases, with 9 bases spanning the gap. This CDR3 contains 14 residues. Looked up from germline, CDR1 is LGHDT and CDR2 is YNNKEL (reference sequence). The CDR3 nucleotides read TGTGCCAGCAGCCAAGAAGGACGGGGCTATGGCTACACCTTC. Translation gives CASSQEGRGYGYTF.

The table lists this clone with a count of one. The chain combines TRBV10-2 with TRBJ1-1, with D maybe TRBD1 (6 bases). V lost 7 bases to trimming and J lost 3 bases, with 6 bases between them. The CDR3 length is 11 residues. The germline V gene encodes CDR1 WSHSY and CDR2 SAAADI. In DNA form, the CDR3 reads TGCGCCAGCAAGGGGGACACTGAAGCTTTCTTT. Its translation: CASKGDTEAFF.

This clone has just one count. The chain uses TRBV3-1 (or the pseudogene TRBV3-2) and TRBJ2-1; TRBD2 aligns across 8 bases. The trim removed 1 base at V and 4 bases at J, leaving 15 bases unmatched. Germline-derived CDR1 and CDR2 are LGHDT and YNNKEL (reference sequence). The CDR3 runs 19 residues. The CDR3 reads CASSQVFHNAGGKYNEQFF. In nucleotides, the CDR3 is TGTGCCAGCAGCCAAGTCTTCCATAACGCGGGGGGAAAATACAATGAGCAGTTCTTC.

This rearrangement joins TRBV9 to TRBJ2-2; TRBD1 might be the D (5 bases). The V end lost 2 bases, the J end lost 8 bases, and 13 bases lay between the germline ends. The CDR3 length is 14 residues. From germline, CDR1 is SGDLS and CDR2 YYNGEE. The CDR3 is CASSVIGARGELFF. The CDR3 nucleotides are TGTGCCAGCAGCGTGATAGGGGCTAGAGGGGAGCTGTTTTTT.

V is TRBV3-1 (or the pseudogene TRBV3-2) and J is TRBJ2-1; the D gene could be TRBD1 or TRBD2 (6 bases each). This CDR3 contains 18 residues. Germline V gives CDR1 LGHDT, CDR2 YNNKEL (reference sequence). The V gene lost 2 bases and the J gene lost 3 bases, with 20 bases spanning the gap. DNA of the CDR3: TGTGCCAGCAGCCAAAGAGGGGGGCCCGAGAGTTACTACAATGAGCAGTTCTTC. Translated, it gives CASSQRGGPESYYNEQFF.

The V gene is TRBV12-3 or TRBV12-4, the J gene TRBJ2-1; D unresolved. The CDR3 contains 12 residues. V was pared by 3 bases and J by 3 bases, with 3 bases between. This CDR3 reads CASSFFYNEQFF. The CDR3 nucleotides read TGTGCCAGCAGTTTTTTCTACAATGAGCAGTTCTTC.

This clone was observed once. The chain combines TRBV27 with TRBJ2-7; tentatively, D is TRBD2 (5 bases). Trimming cost V 3 bases and J 3 bases, with 9 bases left between them. Germline V gene data show CDR1 as MNHEY and CDR2 as SMNVEV (reference sequence). The CDR3 has 13 residues. The CDR3 loop is CASSFTSNYEQYF. For the CDR3, the DNA is TGTGCCAGCAGTTTCACTAGTAACTACGAGCAGTACTTC.

As regards this clone: Other DNA sequences of this sample code for an identical CDR3. The chain uses TRBV9 and TRBJ1-1, with D hard to call. Germline loops: CDR1 SGDLS, CDR2 YYNGEE. The length of the CDR3 is 13 residues. V gave up 0 bases and J gave up 5 bases, with 8 bases separating them. CDR3 DNA sequence: TGTGCCAGCAGCGTAGCTGTTGGAACTGAAGCTTTCTTT. This translates into CASSVAVGTEAFF.

This clone has more than one count but fewer than ten. The V gene is TRBV11-2, the J gene TRBJ2-1; D tentatively reads TRBD1 or TRBD2 (7 bases each). This CDR3 has 15 residues. With 6 bases removed from V and 2 bases from J, the gap between germline ends came to 14 bases. The germline CDR1 and CDR2 sequences are SGHAT and FQNNGV. CDR3 sequence: CASRLPGGAYNEQFF. The CDR3, as DNA: TGTGCCAGCAGACTTCCAGGGGGGGCCTACAATGAGCAGTTCTTC.

The CDR3 is CASRQFSRGGYTF. CDR3 nucleotide sequence: TGTGCCAGCAGGCAGTTTAGTAGGGGTGGCTACACCTTC. This chain links TRBV12-3 or TRBV12-4 with TRBJ1-2, with D possibly matching TRBD1 (5 bases). The V end lost 6 bases, the J end lost 7 bases, and 15 bases lay between the germline ends. This CDR3 contains 13 residues.